The sequence of this T cell receptor (beta chain) was determined in a study of technical replicates of blood from a few donors. V dropped 4 bases and J dropped 5; count of bases not matched to a gene: 7. Germline V lookup: CDR1 SGHRS, CDR2 YFSETQ. CDR3 size: 16 residues. The data were produced by immunoSEQ multiplex PCR, yet TCRdb's version contains in-frame clones alone and is incomplete. The sample records roughly 71,000 clones, approximately 92% being singletons. Sequenced: T cells isolated from PBMCs. This rearrangement joins TRBV5-1 to TRBJ2-1; 12 bases line up with TRBD2. The receptor was derived from a human donor in good health. This chain's CDR3 is CASSLQGLAGHNEQFF. The CDR3 nucleotides are TGCGCCAGCAGCCTACAGGGACTAGCGGGCCACAATGAGCAGTTCTTC.